Sequencing of this T cell receptor (beta chain) was carried out in a study of cytomegalovirus exposure and HLA in healthy donors. Findings and caveats of the study: In an earlier analysis, most TCR beta V segments were productive about 90% or about 30% of the time. The majority of CMV-associated TCR beta chains were reported as apparently HLA-restricted in a later analysis. Using the classifier, cytomegalovirus status was reportedly diagnosed with high specificity and sensitivity.

This clone has more than one count but fewer than ten. The antigen remains unidentified. Primers: 60 Vbeta forward and 13 Jbeta reverse. Assay used: immunoSEQ multiplex PCR; TCRdb lists only in-frame clones, some missing. Of roughly 69,000 clones detected, almost 75% appear once; the ten largest clones hold around 5.4%. This CDR3 is built from 14 residues. V lost 0 bases and J lost 3; bases outside the gene matches: 0. CDR1 GTSNPN and CDR2 SVGIG come from the germline V gene (reference sequence). The chain joins TRBV30 to TRBJ2-7, with 12 nucleotides matching TRBD2. The sequencing input was PBMCs. The sequence was collected from a man between 45 and 60 years old in good health and CMV-seronegative. The DNA of the CDR3 is TGTGCCTGGAGTGTACTAGCGGGGGGCTACGAGCAGTACTTC. Protein sequence: CAWSVLAGGYEQYF.